The subject of this entry is one TCR beta chain. The antigen remains unidentified. This record comes from a study of cytomegalovirus exposure and HLA in healthy donors. Looking at the study overall: Out of 150 million to 200 million T cells, an earlier analysis found roughly 100 million unique TCR beta sequences in total. Study-level points and caveats: In a later analysis, common viral pathogens appeared linked to several of the most significant clusters. The number of N-insertions in an Asian-associated ancestry cluster was reportedly below the roughly 670-donor mean in a later analysis. Researchers counted roughly 150 TCR beta chains as cytomegalovirus-associated.

Germline CDR1 SGHRS, CDR2 YFSETQ. The CDR3 runs 13 residues. V shed 2 bases and J 4 bases; nucleotides not matched to a gene: 3. The study ran its PCR with 60 Vbeta and 13 Jbeta primers. Assay: immunoSEQ multiplex PCR; the TCRdb copy retains only in-frame clones and omits some. This table holds about 76,000 clones, approximately 81% found once. This sequence was found in a woman aged 40 to 50 in good health and CMV-seropositive. Material: PBMCs. V gene TRBV5-1 combines with J gene TRBJ2-7, with 7 positions matching TRBD1. Here the CDR3 reads CASSLGGLYEQYF. The CDR3 DNA reads TGCGCCAGCAGCTTAGGGGGCCTTTACGAGCAGTACTTC.